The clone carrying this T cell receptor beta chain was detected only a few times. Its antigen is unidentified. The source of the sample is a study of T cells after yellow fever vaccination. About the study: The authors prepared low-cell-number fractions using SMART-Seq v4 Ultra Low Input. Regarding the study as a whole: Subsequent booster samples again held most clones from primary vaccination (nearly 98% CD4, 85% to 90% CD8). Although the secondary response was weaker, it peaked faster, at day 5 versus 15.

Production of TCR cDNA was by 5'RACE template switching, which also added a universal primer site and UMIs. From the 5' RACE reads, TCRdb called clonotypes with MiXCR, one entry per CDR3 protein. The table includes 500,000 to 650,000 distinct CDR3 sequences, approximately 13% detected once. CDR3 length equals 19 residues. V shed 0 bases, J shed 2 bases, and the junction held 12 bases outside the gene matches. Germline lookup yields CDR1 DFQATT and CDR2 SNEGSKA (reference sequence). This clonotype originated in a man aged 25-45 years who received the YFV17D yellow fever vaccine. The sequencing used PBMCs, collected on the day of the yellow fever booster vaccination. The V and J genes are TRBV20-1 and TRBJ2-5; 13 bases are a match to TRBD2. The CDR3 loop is CSARDRVGTSGALQETQYF. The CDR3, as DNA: TGCAGTGCTAGAGATCGGGTAGGGACTAGCGGGGCGCTGCAAGAGACCCAGTACTTC.